The sequence of this T cell receptor beta chain was determined in a study of PD-1 blockade in classical Hodgkin lymphoma. Study-level points and caveats: Patients who initiated nivolumab within 1 year of ASCT were excluded.

Method: immunoSEQ multiplex PCR; TCRdb's copy keeps in-frame clones and lacks some. The sample contains around 40,000 clones, roughly 73% of which appear only once. Patients all relapsed after autologous stem cell transplantation, and there was variation in brentuximab vedotin exposure. Best response was recorded as complete response, partial response or progressive disease. Of note for this clone: Its antigen is still unknown.

V lost 2 bases, J lost 6 bases, and 5 bases stayed unmatched. Germline V gene lookup returns CDR1 MNHNY and CDR2 SVGAGI (reference sequence). CDR3 length: 15 amino acids. This TCR was recovered from a human donor with classical Hodgkin lymphoma. The genes are TRBV6-6 and TRBJ2-2; 8 positions agree with TRBD1. The sample was peripheral blood mononuclear cells (PBMCs), taken at baseline. Here the CDR3 DNA reads TGTGCCAGCAGTTACCCGGGACAGGTGGCCGGGGAGCTGTTTTTT. Translation: CASSYPGQVAGELFF.